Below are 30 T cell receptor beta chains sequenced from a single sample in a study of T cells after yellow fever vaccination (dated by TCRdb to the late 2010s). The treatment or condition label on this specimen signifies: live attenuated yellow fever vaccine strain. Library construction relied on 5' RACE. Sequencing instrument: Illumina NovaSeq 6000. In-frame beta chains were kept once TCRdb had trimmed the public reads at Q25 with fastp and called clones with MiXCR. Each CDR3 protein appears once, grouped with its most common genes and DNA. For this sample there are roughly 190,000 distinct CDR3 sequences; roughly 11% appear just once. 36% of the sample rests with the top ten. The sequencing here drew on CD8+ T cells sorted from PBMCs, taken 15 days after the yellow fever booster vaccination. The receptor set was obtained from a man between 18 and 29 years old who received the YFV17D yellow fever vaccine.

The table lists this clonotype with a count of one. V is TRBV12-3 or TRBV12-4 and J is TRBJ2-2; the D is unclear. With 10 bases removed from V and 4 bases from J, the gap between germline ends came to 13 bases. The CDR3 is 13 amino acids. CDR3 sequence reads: CATTRWVTGELFF. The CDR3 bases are TGTGCCACCACTCGATGGGTCACCGGGGAGCTGTTTTTT.

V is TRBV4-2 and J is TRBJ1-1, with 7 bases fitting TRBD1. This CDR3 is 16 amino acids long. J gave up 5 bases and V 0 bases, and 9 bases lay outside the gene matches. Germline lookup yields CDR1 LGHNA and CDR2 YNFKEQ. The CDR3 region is CASSQERGTASTEAFF. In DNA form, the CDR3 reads TGTGCCAGCAGCCAAGAGCGTGGGACAGCAAGTACTGAAGCTTTCTTT.

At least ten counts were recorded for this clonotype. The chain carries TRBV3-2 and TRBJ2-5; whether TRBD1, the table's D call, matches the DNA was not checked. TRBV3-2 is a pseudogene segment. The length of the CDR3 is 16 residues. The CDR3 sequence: CASSPEETGVKETQYF. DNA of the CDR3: TGTGCCAGCAGCCCCGAAGAGACAGGGGTAAAAGAGACCCAGTACTTC.

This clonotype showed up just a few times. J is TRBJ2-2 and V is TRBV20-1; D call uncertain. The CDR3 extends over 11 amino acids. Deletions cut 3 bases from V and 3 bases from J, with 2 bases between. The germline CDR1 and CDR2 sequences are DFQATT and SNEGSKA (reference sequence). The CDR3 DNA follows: TGCAGTGCTAGGGACACCGGGGAGCTGTTTTTT. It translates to CSARDTGELFF.

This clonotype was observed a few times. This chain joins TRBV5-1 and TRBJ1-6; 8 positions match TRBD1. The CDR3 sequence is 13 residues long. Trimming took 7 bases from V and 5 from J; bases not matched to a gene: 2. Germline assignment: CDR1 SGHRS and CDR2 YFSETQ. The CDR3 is CASPGQDNSPLHF. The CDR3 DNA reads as TGCGCCAGCCCGGGACAGGATAATTCACCCCTCCACTTT.

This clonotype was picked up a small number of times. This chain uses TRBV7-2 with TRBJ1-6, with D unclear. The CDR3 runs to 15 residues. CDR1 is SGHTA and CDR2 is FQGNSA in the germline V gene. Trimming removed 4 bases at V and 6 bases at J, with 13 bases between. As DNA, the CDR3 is TGTGCCAGCAGCTCCCTGGCCGGGTTTAATTCACCCCTCCACTTT. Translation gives CASSSLAGFNSPLHF.

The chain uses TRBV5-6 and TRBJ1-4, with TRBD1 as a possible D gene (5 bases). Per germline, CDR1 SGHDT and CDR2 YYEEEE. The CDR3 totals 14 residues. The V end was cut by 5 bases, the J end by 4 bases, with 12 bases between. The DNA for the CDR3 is TGTGCCAGCAGACCCACAGGAATTAATGAAAAACTGTTTTTT. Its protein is CASRPTGINEKLFF.

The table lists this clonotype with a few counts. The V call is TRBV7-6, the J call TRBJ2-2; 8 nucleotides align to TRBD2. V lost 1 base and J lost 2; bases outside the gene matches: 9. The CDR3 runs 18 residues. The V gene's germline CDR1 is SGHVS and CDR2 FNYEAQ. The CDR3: CASSLVGSGVLNTGELFF. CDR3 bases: TGTGCCAGCAGCTTAGTTGGTAGCGGGGTACTTAACACCGGGGAGCTGTTTTTT. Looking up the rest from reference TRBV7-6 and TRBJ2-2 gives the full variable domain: GAGVSQSPRYKVTKRGQDVALRCDPISGHVSLYWYRQALGQGPEFLTYFNYEAQQDKSGLPNDRFSAERPEGSISTLTIQRTEQRDSAMYRCASSLVGSGVLNTGELFFGEGSRLTVL.

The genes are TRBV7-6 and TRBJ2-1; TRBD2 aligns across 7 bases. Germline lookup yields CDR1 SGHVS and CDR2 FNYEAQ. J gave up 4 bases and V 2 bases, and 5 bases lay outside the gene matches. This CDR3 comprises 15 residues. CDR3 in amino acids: CASSLLGTTYNEQFF. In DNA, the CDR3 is TGTGCCAGCAGCTTATTAGGGACTACGTACAATGAGCAGTTCTTC.

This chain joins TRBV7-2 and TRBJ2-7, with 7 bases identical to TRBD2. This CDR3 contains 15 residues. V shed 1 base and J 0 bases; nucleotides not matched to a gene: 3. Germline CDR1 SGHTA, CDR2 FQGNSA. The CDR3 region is CASSLVREDSYEQYF. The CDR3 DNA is TGTGCCAGCAGCTTAGTCCGGGAGGACTCCTACGAGCAGTACTTC. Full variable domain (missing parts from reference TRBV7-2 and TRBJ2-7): GAGVSQSPSNKVTEKGKDVELRCDPISGHTALYWYRQSLGQGLEFLIYFQGNSAPDKSGLPSDRFSAERTGGSVSTLTIQRTQQEDSAVYLCASSLVREDSYEQYFGPGTRLTVT.

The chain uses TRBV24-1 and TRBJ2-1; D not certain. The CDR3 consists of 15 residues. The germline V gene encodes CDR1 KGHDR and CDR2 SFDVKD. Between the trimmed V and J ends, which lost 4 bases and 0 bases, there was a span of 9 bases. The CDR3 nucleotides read TGTGCCACCAGTGAGGCTCGTTACTCCTACAATGAGCAGTTCTTC. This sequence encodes CATSEARYSYNEQFF.

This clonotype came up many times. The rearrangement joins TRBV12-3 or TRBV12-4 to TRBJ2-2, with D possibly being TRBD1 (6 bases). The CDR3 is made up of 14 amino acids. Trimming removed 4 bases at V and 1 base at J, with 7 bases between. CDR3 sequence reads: CASSSQGNTGELFF. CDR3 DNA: TGTGCCAGCAGTTCACAGGGGAACACCGGGGAGCTGTTTTTT.

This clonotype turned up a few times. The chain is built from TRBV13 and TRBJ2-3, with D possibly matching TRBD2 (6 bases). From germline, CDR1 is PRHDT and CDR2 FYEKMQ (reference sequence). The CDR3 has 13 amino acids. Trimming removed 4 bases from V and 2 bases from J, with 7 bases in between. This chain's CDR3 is CASSWRDTDTQYF. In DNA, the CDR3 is TGTGCCAGCAGCTGGAGGGACACAGATACGCAGTATTTT.

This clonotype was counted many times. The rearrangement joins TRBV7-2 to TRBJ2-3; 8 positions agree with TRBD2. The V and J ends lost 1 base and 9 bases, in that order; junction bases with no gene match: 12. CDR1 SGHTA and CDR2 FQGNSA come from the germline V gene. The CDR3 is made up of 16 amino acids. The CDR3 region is CASSLGAGGIRRTQYF. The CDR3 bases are TGTGCCAGCAGCTTAGGTGCGGGGGGCATACGTCGGACGCAGTATTTT.

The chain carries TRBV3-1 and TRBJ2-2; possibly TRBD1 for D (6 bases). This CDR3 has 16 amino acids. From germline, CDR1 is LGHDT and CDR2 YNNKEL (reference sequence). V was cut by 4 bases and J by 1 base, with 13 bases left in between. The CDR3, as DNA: TGTGCCAGCAGCCCCCCTAAGACAGGGAACACCGGGGAGCTGTTTTTT. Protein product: CASSPPKTGNTGELFF.

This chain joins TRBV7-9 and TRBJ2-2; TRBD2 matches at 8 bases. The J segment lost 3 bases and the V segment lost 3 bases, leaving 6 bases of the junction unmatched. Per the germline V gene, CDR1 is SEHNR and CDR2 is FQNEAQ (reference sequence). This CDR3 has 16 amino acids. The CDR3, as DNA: TGTGCCAGCAGCTTCCCGGGAGGGGGAGACACCGGGGAGCTGTTTTTT. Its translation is CASSFPGGGDTGELFF.

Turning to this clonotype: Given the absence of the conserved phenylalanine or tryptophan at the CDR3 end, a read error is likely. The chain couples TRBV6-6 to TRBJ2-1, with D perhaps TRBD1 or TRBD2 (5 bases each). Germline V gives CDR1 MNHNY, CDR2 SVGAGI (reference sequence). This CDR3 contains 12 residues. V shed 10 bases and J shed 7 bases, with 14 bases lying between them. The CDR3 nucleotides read TGTGCCACCGTCGTCGGGGCAAATGAGCAGTTCTCC. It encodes CATVVGANEQFS.

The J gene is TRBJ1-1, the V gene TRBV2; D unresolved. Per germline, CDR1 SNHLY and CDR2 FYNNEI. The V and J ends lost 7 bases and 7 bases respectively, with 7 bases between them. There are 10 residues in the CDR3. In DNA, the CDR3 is TGTGCCAGCATAAGAGTTGAAGCTTTCTTT. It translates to CASIRVEAFF.

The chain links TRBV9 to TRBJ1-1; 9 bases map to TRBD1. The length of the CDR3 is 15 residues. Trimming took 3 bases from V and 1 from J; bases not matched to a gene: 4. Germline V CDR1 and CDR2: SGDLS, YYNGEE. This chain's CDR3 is CASSADRGANTEAFF. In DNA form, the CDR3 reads TGTGCCAGCAGCGCCGACAGGGGGGCGAACACTGAAGCTTTCTTT.

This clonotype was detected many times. The CDR3 DNA sequence: TGTGCCAGCAGTGTTGGACTCTTTAAGTACTTC. Translation gives CASSVGLFKYF. This sequence joins TRBV25-1 and TRBJ2-4, with D perhaps TRBD2 (5 bases). The V gene lost 4 bases and the J gene lost 14 bases, with 12 bases spanning the gap. CDR1 is MGHDK, CDR2 SYGVNS, per germline. The CDR3 runs 11 residues.

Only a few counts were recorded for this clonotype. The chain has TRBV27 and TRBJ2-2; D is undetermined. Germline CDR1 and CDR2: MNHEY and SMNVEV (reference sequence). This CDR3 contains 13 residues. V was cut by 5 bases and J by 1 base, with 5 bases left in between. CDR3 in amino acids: CASSGRNTGELFF. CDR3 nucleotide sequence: TGTGCCAGCAGTGGAAGGAACACCGGGGAGCTGTTTTTT.

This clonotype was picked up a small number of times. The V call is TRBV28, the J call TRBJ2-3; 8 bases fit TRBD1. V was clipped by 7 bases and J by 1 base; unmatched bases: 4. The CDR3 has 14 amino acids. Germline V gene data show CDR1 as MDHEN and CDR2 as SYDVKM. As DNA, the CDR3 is TGTGCCAGCATTGCGGACAGGGGCACAGATACGCAGTATTTT. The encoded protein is CASIADRGTDTQYF.

CDR3 nucleotides: TGTGCCAGCAGTAGACTAGCGGGGGGGTCCTCGGAGACCCAGTACTTC. Residues: CASSRLAGGSSETQYF. The rearrangement joins TRBV2 to TRBJ2-5; 14 bases agree with TRBD2. V lost 5 bases, J lost 5 bases, and 7 bases stayed unmatched. CDR3 length: 16 residues. Germline values: CDR1 SNHLY, CDR2 FYNNEI.

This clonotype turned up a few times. The CDR3 DNA follows: TGCAGTGCTAGAGATCCATCTGTTAATGAAAAACTGTTTTTT. Its translation: CSARDPSVNEKLFF. V and J are TRBV20-1 and TRBJ1-4, with D unresolved. In germline, CDR1 is DFQATT, CDR2 SNEGSKA (reference sequence). V gave up 0 bases and J gave up 4 bases, with 9 bases separating them. The CDR3 covers 14 residues.

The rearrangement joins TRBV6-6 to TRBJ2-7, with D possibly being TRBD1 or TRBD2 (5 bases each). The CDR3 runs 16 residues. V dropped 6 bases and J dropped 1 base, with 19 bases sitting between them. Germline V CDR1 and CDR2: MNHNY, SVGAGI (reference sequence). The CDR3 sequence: CASSPAARDGSYEQYF. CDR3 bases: TGTGCCAGCAGCCCAGCAGCCAGGGACGGATCCTACGAGCAGTACTTC.

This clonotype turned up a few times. The CDR3 region has the DNA TGTGCCAGCAGAAAGACATCGAACACTGAAGCTTTCTTT. It yields the protein CASRKTSNTEAFF. The J gene is TRBJ1-1, the V gene TRBV6-4; D remains ambiguous. CDR1 and CDR2 from the germline V gene are MRHNA and SNTAGT. The CDR3 has 13 amino acids. Deletions cut 6 bases from V and 1 base from J, with 9 bases between.

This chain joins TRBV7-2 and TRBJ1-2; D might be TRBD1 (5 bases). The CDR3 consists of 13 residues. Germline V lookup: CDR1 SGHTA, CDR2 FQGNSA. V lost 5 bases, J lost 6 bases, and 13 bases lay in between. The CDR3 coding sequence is TGTGCCAGCAGCCACGTCGAGGGGAATGGCTACACCTTC. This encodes CASSHVEGNGYTF.

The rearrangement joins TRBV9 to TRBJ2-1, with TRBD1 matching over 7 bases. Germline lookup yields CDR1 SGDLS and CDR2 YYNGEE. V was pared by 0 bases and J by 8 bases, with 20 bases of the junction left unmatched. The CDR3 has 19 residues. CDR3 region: CASSVGWTGAKPGWYEQFF. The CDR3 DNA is TGTGCCAGCAGCGTAGGGTGGACAGGCGCTAAACCGGGCTGGTATGAGCAGTTCTTC.

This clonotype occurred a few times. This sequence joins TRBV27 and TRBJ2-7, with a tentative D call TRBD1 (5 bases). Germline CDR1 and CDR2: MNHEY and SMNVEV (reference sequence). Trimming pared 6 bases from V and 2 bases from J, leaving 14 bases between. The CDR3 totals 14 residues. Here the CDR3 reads CASRTEIYAYEQYF. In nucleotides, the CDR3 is TGTGCCAGCAGGACAGAAATTTATGCCTACGAGCAGTACTTC.

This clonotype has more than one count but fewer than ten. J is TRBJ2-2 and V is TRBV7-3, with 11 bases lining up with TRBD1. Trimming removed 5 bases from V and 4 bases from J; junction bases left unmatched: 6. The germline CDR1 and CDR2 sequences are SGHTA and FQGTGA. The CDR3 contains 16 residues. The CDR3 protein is CASSGDGTGGTGELFF. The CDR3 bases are TGTGCCAGCAGCGGAGACGGGACAGGGGGCACCGGGGAGCTGTTTTTT.